The 6 T cell receptor beta chains below come from one sample, sequenced in a study of blood T cell repertoires in COVID-19. TCRdb's table, derived via immunoSEQ multiplex PCR, lists solely in-frame clones and lacks some. The sample carries more than 45,000 clones, 75% to 90% recorded once. The sample consisted of peripheral blood. These receptors all come from a human donor in a cohort sampled during active COVID-19.

V usage is TRBV12-3 or TRBV12-4 and J usage is TRBJ1-1; TRBD1 matches 7 bases. V was pared by 6 bases and J by 2 bases, with 3 bases of the junction left unmatched. The CDR3 consists of 13 residues. The CDR3: CASRQGSNTEAFF. The CDR3 bases are TGTGCCAGCAGACAGGGGAGTAACACTGAAGCTTTCTTT.

This clone was detected a few times. The V call is TRBV2, the J call TRBJ1-5, with D tentatively TRBD1 (5 bases). The CDR3 loop spans 15 amino acids. The germline CDR1 and CDR2 sequences are SNHLY and FYNNEI. The V end lost 4 bases, the J end lost 0 bases, and 10 bases lay between the germline ends. The CDR3 bases are TGTGCCAGCAGTGCAGGGCTATATAGCAATCAGCCCCAGCATTTT. It encodes CASSAGLYSNQPQHF.

The chain employs TRBV5-1 and TRBJ2-7; D is unresolved. This CDR3 spans 14 amino acids. CDR1 and CDR2 from the germline V gene are SGHRS and YFSETQ. The V and J ends lost 1 base and 2 bases respectively, with 10 bases between them. CDR3 sequence: CASSLSLGTYEQYF. CDR3 bases: TGCGCCAGCAGCTTGTCTCTAGGAACCTACGAGCAGTACTTC.

The J gene is TRBJ2-7, the V gene TRBV11-2; 8 nucleotides align to TRBD2. CDR1 and CDR2 (germline): SGHAT, FQNNGV. The CDR3 extends over 15 amino acids. The V and J ends lost 3 bases and 2 bases, in that order; junction bases with no gene match: 6. CDR3 loop: CASSFTSGQTYEQYF. Here the CDR3 DNA reads TGTGCCAGCAGCTTTACTAGCGGCCAAACCTACGAGCAGTACTTC.

CDR3 sequence reads: CASMAGSYEQYF. The CDR3 coding sequence is TGTGCCAGCATGGCAGGCTCCTACGAGCAGTACTTC. The rearrangement joins TRBV28 to TRBJ2-7; no clear D gene. Trimming removed 7 bases at V and 0 bases at J, with 7 bases between. The CDR3 loop spans 12 amino acids. Germline CDR1 and CDR2: MDHEN and SYDVKM.

The rearrangement links TRBV5-1 to TRBJ1-6; 8 bases are a match to TRBD1. Germline CDR1 reads SGHRS; CDR2 reads YFSETQ. J was trimmed by 8 bases and V by 4 bases; bases with no gene match: 5. This CDR3 has 14 amino acids. The CDR3, as DNA: TGCGCCAGCAGCCCAGGACAGGGCTATTCACCCCTCCACTTT. This translates into CASSPGQGYSPLHF.